This T cell receptor beta chain is drawn from a study of T cells in tuberculosis. About the research overall: CD1B tetramers identified T cells specific for mycobacterial lipid GMM. Findings and caveats of the study: Cases with active tuberculosis were adults, while controls were adolescents. Smaller distances to GMM-specific TCRs suggested their expansion in active tuberculosis.

Regarding this clone: The antigen is undetermined.

TCRdb keeps only in-frame clones here, not all; method: immunoSEQ multiplex PCR. The sample consists of around 39,000 clones, over 85% of them appearing once. Unsorted cryopreserved PBMC were sequenced, averaging around 100,000 T cells per clinical donor. Looked up from germline, CDR1 is LNHDA and CDR2 is SQIVND (reference sequence). This CDR3 is 15 amino acids long. Deletions cut 7 bases from V and 4 bases from J, with 16 bases between. This rearrangement joins TRBV19 to TRBJ1-4; tentatively, D is TRBD1 (6 bases). Sample: PBMCs. This clonotype was obtained from a donor aged 10-29 years with latent tuberculosis or without tuberculosis infection. The CDR3 DNA reads as TGTGCCAGTACTCTTAGAGGACAGATTAATGAAAAACTGTTTTTT. Its translation: CASTLRGQINEKLFF.